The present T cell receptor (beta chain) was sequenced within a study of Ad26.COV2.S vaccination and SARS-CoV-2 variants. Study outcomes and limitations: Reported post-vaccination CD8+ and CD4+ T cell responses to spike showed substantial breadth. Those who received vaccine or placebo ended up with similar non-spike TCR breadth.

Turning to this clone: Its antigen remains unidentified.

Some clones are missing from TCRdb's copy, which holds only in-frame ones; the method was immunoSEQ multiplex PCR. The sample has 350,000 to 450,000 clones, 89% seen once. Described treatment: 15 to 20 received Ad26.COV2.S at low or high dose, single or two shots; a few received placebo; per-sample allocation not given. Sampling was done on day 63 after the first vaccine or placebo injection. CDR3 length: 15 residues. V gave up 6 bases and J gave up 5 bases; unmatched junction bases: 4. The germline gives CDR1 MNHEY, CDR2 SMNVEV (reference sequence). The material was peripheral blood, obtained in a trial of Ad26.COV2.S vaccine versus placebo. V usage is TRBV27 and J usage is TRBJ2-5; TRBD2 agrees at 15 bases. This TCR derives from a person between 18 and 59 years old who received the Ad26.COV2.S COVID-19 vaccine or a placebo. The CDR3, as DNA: TGTGCCAGCAGCGACGGACTAGCGGGAGGGGAGACCCAGTACTTC. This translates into CASSDGLAGGETQYF.